A selection of T cell receptor beta chains follows, all from one sample in a study of blood T cell repertoires in COVID-19. Profiling relied on immunoSEQ multiplex PCR, and the TCRdb table lists in-frame clones only, not all of them. The sample contains approximately 170,000 clones, around 81% of which appear only once. Source material: peripheral blood. These TCRs come from a woman older than 75 with COVID-19, enrolled during active disease. CDR3s include the opening cysteine and the closing phenylalanine or tryptophan. Each record gives: J gene, V gene, D gene, clone size, CDR3 DNA, CDR3 protein. The D gene is left open where the match is weak. Not every row has a clone size; where given, it reads once, few, many or a size class.

TRBJ1-1 TRBV28 - - TGTGCCAGCAGCCCGGTAATCATGAACACTGAAGCTTTCTTT CASSPVIMNTEAFF
TRBJ1-1 TRBV5-8 TRBD1 - TGTGCCAGCCCAGCCGAATGGGGACAGTCGAACACTGAAGCTTTCTTT CASPAEWGQSNTEAFF
TRBJ2-3 TRBV7-6 TRBD1 - TGTGCCAGCAGCCAAAGAACAGGGGGCGCAACAGATACGCAGTATTTT CASSQRTGGATDTQYF
TRBJ1-2 TRBV10-3 - - TGTGCCATCAGTGATAGGCAGGGTGTCTATGGCTACACCTTC CAISDRQGVYGYTF
TRBJ2-2 TRBV10-3 - - TGTGCCACTCAACAGGGAGTGAACACCGGGGAGCTGTTTTTT CATQQGVNTGELFF
TRBJ1-1 TRBV14 - - TGTGCCAGCAGCCACAGGGAGGGGAACACTGAAGCTTTCTTT CASSHREGNTEAFF
TRBJ2-5 TRBV2 - - TGTGCCAGCAGTGAAACTACACAAGAGACCCAGTACTTC CASSETTQETQYF
TRBJ2-7 TRBV11-2 - - TGTGCCAGCAGCTTATCCCACCTTGAGGAGCAGTACTTC CASSLSHLEEQYF
TRBJ1-6 TRBV2 - - TGTGCCAGCAGTGATAACACTTCACCCCTCCACTTT CASSDNTSPLHF
TRBJ2-5 TRBV5-1 TRBD1 - TGCGCCAGCAGCCCCGACAGGGGACCCGAGACCCAGTACTTC CASSPDRGPETQYF
TRBJ2-3 TRBV5-1 - - TGCGCCAGCAGCAGAGACACAGATACGCAGTATTTT CASSRDTDTQYF
TRBJ1-4 TRBV9 - - TGTGCCAGCAGCGGGGGGCCGGGGCGAGAAAAACTGTTTTTT CASSGGPGREKLFF
TRBJ2-7 TRBV4-2 - - TGTGCCAGCAGCCAAGTATCTGGAGCCCGGCTGCTATACGAGCAGTACTTC CASSQVSGARLLYEQYF
TRBJ2-5 TRBV18 - - TGTGCCAGCTCACCAATTATCGGGGTCGGAGAGACCCAGTACTTC CASSPIIGVGETQYF
TRBJ2-2 TRBV5-1 - few TGCGCCAGCAGTTTCTCACGGGGGACCGGGGAGCTGTTTTTT CASSFSRGTGELFF
TRBJ2-7 TRBV9 TRBD2 - TGTGCCAGCAGCGTAGGACTAGCGGCTAACTACGAGCAGTACTTC CASSVGLAANYEQYF
TRBJ2-7 TRBV29-1 - - TGCAGCGTCCAAGTAACAGCAGAGCAGTACTTC CSVQVTAEQYF
TRBJ1-5 TRBV6-1 - - TGTGCCAGCAGTGAAGTGGGCCAGGGCTATCAGCCCCAGCATTTT CASSEVGQGYQPQHF
TRBJ1-1 TRBV9 TRBD1 - TGTGCCAGCAGCGACGGGACAGCGAACACTGAAGCTTTCTTT CASSDGTANTEAFF
TRBJ1-2 TRBV6-6 - - TGTGCCAGCAGTTACGAGGCCTACTATGGCTACACCTTC CASSYEAYYGYTF
TRBJ1-3 TRBV7-2 TRBD1 - TGTGCCAGCAGCCAATTTCCGGGACAGGGGGGAAACACCATATATTTT CASSQFPGQGGNTIYF
TRBJ2-2 TRBV4-2 - - TGTGCCAGCAGCCTTGCGGGGTTGGACACCGGGGAGCTGTTTTTT CASSLAGLDTGELFF
TRBJ2-1 TRBV3-1/TRBV3-2 TRBD1 - TGTGCCAGCAGCTATGGACAGGGAGGTGAGCAGTTCTTC CASSYGQGGEQFF
TRBJ1-1 TRBV28 TRBD1 - TGTGCCAGTGACAGGGGGGACACTGAAGCTTTCTTT CASDRGDTEAFF
TRBJ2-2 TRBV3-1/TRBV3-2 - - TGTGCCAGCAGCCAGGGCCAGGGCAGGACCGGGGAGCTGTTTTTT CASSQGQGRTGELFF
TRBJ2-5 TRBV29-1 - - TGCAGCGGAACTAACAGGGAAGAGACCCAGTACTTC CSGTNREETQYF
TRBJ1-2 TRBV5-1 - - TGCGCCAGCAGCCCCGGGGGGGGAACTCTCTATGGCTACACCTTC CASSPGGGTLYGYTF
TRBJ1-2 TRBV5-6 - - TGTGCCAGCAGCTTGGCCGTGTTGAGCCGTCGGGTCTATGGCTACACCTTC CASSLAVLSRRVYGYTF
TRBJ2-3 TRBV20-1 - - TGCAGTGCCGAGAGGGTAGATACGCAGTATTTT CSAERVDTQYF
TRBJ1-2 TRBV28 TRBD1 - TGTGCCAGCAGTGTGAGGGGGCGCGGCTATGGCTACACCTTC CASSVRGRGYGYTF
TRBJ2-1 TRBV7-9 TRBD2 - TGTGCCAGCACCAAAGCGGGAGTCTCCAATGAGCAGTTCTTC CASTKAGVSNEQFF
TRBJ1-1 TRBV18 TRBD1 - TGTGCCAGCTCCCCGGGACAGGTTGTAATGAACACTGAAGCTTTCTTT CASSPGQVVMNTEAFF
TRBJ1-1 TRBV5-1 - - TGCGCCAGCAGCTTGGGACAACTCCTTAACACTGAAGCTTTCTTT CASSLGQLLNTEAFF
TRBJ2-5 TRBV12-3/TRBV12-4 - - TGTGCCAGCAGTTTTTCTAGGCAAGAGACCCAGTACTTC CASSFSRQETQYF
TRBJ2-1 TRBV19 - - TGTGCCAGTAGTAGTCGGCAGAGAGGTGCGTGGTTCTTC CASSSRQRGAWFF
TRBJ2-2 TRBV7-8 TRBD1 - TGTGCCAGCAGCTCCTTTATAGGACAGGGATATGGCGGGGAGCTGTTTTTT CASSSFIGQGYGGELFF
TRBJ2-5 TRBV3-1/TRBV3-2 - - TGTGCCAGCAGCCAGGCTTCGGGTGAGACCCAGTACTTC CASSQASGETQYF